This TCR beta chain was captured in a study of T-cell reconstitution after alpha-beta-depleted transplantation in children. Study observations and caveats: At day 60, the high TCRbeta diversity found in some patients originated from recipient T cells and thymic progenitors that had survived. About two months after transplant, alpha-beta T cells reportedly came from several hundred expanded graft clones. Once a year had passed after transplant, T-cell counts and diversity came mostly from newly produced T cells.

CDR1 is DFQATT and CDR2 is SNEGSKA in the germline V gene (reference sequence). The trim removed 1 base at V and 6 bases at J, leaving 4 bases unmatched. The CDR3 loop spans 15 amino acids. Construction of the TCRbeta library involved unique molecular identifiers. TCRdb recomputed calls from the PCR reads with MiXCR, one row per CDR3 protein. The sample has approximately 170,000 distinct CDR3 sequences; around 10% are singletons. This clonotype was observed at least ten times. Its matching antigen is unknown. Sequenced here: PBMCs, sampled before TCRalphabeta/CD19-depleted stem cell transplant. The J gene is TRBJ1-6, the V gene TRBV20-1, with 9 bases identical to TRBD1. The sequence was collected from a boy between 2 and 10 years old with acute myeloid leukemia, due to receive a stem cell transplant. The CDR3 loop reads CSARALDRGNSPLHF. In DNA, the CDR3 is TGCAGTGCTAGAGCCCTGGACAGGGGTAATTCACCCCTCCACTTT.